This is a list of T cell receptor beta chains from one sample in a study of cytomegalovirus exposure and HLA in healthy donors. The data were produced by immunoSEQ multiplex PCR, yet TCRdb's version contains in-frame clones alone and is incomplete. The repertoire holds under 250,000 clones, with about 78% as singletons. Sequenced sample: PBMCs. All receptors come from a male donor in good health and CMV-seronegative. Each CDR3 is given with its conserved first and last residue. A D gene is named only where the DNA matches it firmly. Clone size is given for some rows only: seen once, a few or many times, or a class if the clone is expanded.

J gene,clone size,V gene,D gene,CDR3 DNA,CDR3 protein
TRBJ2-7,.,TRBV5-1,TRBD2,TGCGCCAGCAGCTTGAATCCGACTAGCGGGAGGGATAAAAACTACGAGCAGTACTTC,CASSLNPTSGRDKNYEQYF
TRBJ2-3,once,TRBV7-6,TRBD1,TGTGCCAGCAGCTTAGAAGGGACAGCCGGCCCAACAGATACGCAGTATTTT,CASSLEGTAGPTDTQYF
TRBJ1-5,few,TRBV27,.,TGTGCCAGCAGTTCGTCAGGGGGCAATCAGCCCCAGCATTTT,CASSSSGGNQPQHF
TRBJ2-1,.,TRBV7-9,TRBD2,TGTGCCAGCAGCCCCCCTAGCGGGAGGGTGGATGAGCAGTTCTTC,CASSPPSGRVDEQFF
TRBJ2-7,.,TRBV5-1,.,TGCGCCAGCTACTTGACCGGCGGGGAGCAGTACTTC,CASYLTGGEQYF
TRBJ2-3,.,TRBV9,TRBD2,TGTGCCAGCAGCGTTAGCGGGTCCACAGATACGCAGTATTTT,CASSVSGSTDTQYF
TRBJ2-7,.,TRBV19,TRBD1,TGTGCCAGTAGTATAGGAGGGACAGGGTTCGACGAGCAGTACTTC,CASSIGGTGFDEQYF
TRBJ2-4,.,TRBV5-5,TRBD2,TGTGCCAGCAGCCCGGGGACTAGCGGGAGGGCCAAAAACATTCAGTACTTC,CASSPGTSGRAKNIQYF
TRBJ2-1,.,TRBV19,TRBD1,TGTGCCAGTAGTGCCGGGACAGGGGGCCCGTATGAGCAGTTCTTC,CASSAGTGGPYEQFF
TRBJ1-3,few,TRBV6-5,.,TGTGCCAGCAGTCGAGACAGAAACACCATATATTTT,CASSRDRNTIYF
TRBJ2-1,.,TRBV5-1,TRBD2,TGCGCCAGCAGCATAGCGGGAGTGGCCTACAATGAGCAGTTCTTC,CASSIAGVAYNEQFF
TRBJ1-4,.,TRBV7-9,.,TGTGCCAGCAGCCGGGGGGGGGAAAAACTGTTTTTT,CASSRGGEKLFF
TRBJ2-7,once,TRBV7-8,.,TGTGCCAGCATCCCTAAGGAGGGCTACGAGCAGTACTTC,CASIPKEGYEQYF
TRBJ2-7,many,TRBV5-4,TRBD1,TGTGCCAGCAGCTCGACAGGGGGCGCCTACGAGCAGTACTTC,CASSSTGGAYEQYF
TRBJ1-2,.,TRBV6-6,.,TGTGCCAGCAGTTACCGGCAGGATGGCTATGGCTACACCTTC,CASSYRQDGYGYTF